This TCR beta chain came from a study of shared clonotypes between healthy human individuals. Genomic DNA of every subset was divided equally among multiple immunoSEQ plates. Generated by immunoSEQ multiplex PCR, the TCRdb table keeps only in-frame clones and is missing some. This sample yields roughly 770,000 clones, of which about 96% are seen a single time; around 0.25% belongs to the top ten. The naive CD8 population came from CD45RO-negative cells selected for CCR7, without terminally differentiated effector memory CD45RA+ cells. Trimming took 1 base from V and 1 from J, leaving 8 bases between them. This CDR3 has 14 amino acids. Per the germline V gene, CDR1 is SEHNR and CDR2 is FQNEAQ (reference sequence).

The origin of this receptor is a young man in good health. The sequencing input was naive CD8+ T cells sorted from blood. The chain recombines TRBV7-9 with TRBJ2-7; no reliable D call. Here the CDR3 reads CASSLVSKSYEQYF. The CDR3 nucleotides read TGTGCCAGCAGCTTAGTGTCCAAGTCCTACGAGCAGTACTTC.